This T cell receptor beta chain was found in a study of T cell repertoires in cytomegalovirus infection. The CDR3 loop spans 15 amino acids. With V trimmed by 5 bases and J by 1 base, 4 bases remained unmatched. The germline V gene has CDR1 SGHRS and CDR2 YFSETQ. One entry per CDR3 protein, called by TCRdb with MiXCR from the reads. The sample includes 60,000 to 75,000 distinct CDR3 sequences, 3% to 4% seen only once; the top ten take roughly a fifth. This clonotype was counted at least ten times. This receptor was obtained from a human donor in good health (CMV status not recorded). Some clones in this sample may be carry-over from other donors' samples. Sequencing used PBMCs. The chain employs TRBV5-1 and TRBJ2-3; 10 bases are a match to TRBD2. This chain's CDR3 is CASSQGLAGTDTQYF. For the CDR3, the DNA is TGCGCCAGCAGTCAAGGACTAGCGGGCACAGATACGCAGTATTTT. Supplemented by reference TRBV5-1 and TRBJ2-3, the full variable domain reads KAGVTQTPRYLIKTRGQQVTLSCSPISGHRSVSWYQQTPGQGLQFLFEYFSETQRNKGNFPGRFSGRQFSNSRSEMNVSTLELGDSALYLCASSQGLAGTDTQYFGPGTRLTVL.